One T cell receptor beta chain is described in this entry. These data belong to a study of blood T cell repertoires in COVID-19. Study overall: The study drew acute and convalescent COVID-19 samples from the United States, Italy and Spain.

Original data processing: Reference gene primers were amplified, and this amplification served to estimate nucleated cell counts. Libraries were prepared by immunoSEQ multiplex PCR; TCRdb keeps only in-frame clonotypes and omits some of them. The V and J calls and clone size were taken over from that table, and D and trimming were inferred from the DNA. In the table there are roughly 300,000 clones, more than 75% of which are singletons. Ages ranged from about 18 to 100 years, with residence in around 24 US areas. The CDR3 has 16 amino acids. CDR1 and CDR2 from the germline V gene are SGHDT and YYEEEE. Germline trimming cut 0 bases from V and 5 bases from J; bases unmatched to any gene: 6.

J is TRBJ2-1 and V is TRBV5-6, with 9 bases fitting TRBD1. The sample consisted of PBMCs or T cells enriched from blood (not recorded which). The source of this sequence is a young woman who had recovered from COVID-19. Here the CDR3 reads CASSLAGTGINNEQFF. CDR3 sequence (DNA): TGTGCCAGCAGCTTGGCCGGGACAGGGATCAACAATGAGCAGTTCTTC.